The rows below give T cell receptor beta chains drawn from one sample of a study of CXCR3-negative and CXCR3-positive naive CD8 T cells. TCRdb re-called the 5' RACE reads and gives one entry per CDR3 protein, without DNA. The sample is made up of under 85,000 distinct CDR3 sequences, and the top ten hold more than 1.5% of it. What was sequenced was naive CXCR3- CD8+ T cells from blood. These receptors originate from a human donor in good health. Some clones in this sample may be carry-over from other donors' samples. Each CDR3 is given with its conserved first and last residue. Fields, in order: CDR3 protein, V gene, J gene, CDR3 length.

CDR3 protein: CSVDRGDTYGYTF
V gene: TRBV29-1
J gene: TRBJ1-2
CDR3 length: 13

CDR3 protein: CASSLTGINSWETQYF
V gene: TRBV7-9
J gene: TRBJ2-5
CDR3 length: 16

CDR3 protein: CASSQDAGWYEQYF
V gene: TRBV4-3
J gene: TRBJ2-7
CDR3 length: 14

CDR3 protein: CASSLSPGNEQFF
V gene: TRBV28
J gene: TRBJ2-1
CDR3 length: 13

CDR3 protein: CASSYKDSYEQYF
V gene: TRBV6-5
J gene: TRBJ2-7
CDR3 length: 13

CDR3 protein: CSAGLAGDTGELFF
V gene: TRBV20-1
J gene: TRBJ2-2
CDR3 length: 14

CDR3 protein: CASSSPQGLPSYEQYF
V gene: TRBV11-2
J gene: TRBJ2-7
CDR3 length: 16

CDR3 protein: CASSSRDSAYEQYF
V gene: TRBV7-9
J gene: TRBJ2-7
CDR3 length: 14

CDR3 protein: CASSFARYNEQFF
V gene: TRBV5-1
J gene: TRBJ2-1
CDR3 length: 13

CDR3 protein: CASSRGPTEAFF
V gene: TRBV12-3/TRBV12-4
J gene: TRBJ1-1
CDR3 length: 12

CDR3 protein: CASSSLAGGTYEQYF
V gene: TRBV5-4
J gene: TRBJ2-7
CDR3 length: 15

CDR3 protein: CSVVELREQFF
V gene: TRBV29-1
J gene: TRBJ2-1
CDR3 length: 11

CDR3 protein: CASSLGAGELVYEQFF
V gene: TRBV7-9
J gene: TRBJ2-1
CDR3 length: 16

CDR3 protein: CASSVGAAGGPGETQYF
V gene: TRBV9
J gene: TRBJ2-5
CDR3 length: 17

CDR3 protein: CSVDGGQAYEQYF
V gene: TRBV29-1
J gene: TRBJ2-7
CDR3 length: 13

CDR3 protein: CSVNWQGSTDTQYF
V gene: TRBV29-1
J gene: TRBJ2-3
CDR3 length: 14

CDR3 protein: CASSPSYEQYF
V gene: TRBV7-9
J gene: TRBJ2-7
CDR3 length: 11

CDR3 protein: CASRGLAGGYEQFF
V gene: TRBV28
J gene: TRBJ2-1
CDR3 length: 14

CDR3 protein: CASSQSRNSPLHF
V gene: TRBV14
J gene: TRBJ1-6
CDR3 length: 13

CDR3 protein: CSVADPGQGWGWNTEAFF
V gene: TRBV29-1
J gene: TRBJ1-1
CDR3 length: 18

CDR3 protein: CSVELAGDPTDTQYF
V gene: TRBV29-1
J gene: TRBJ2-3
CDR3 length: 15

CDR3 protein: CASSQGLAGTDTQYF
V gene: TRBV27
J gene: TRBJ2-3
CDR3 length: 15

CDR3 protein: CASSQDRGTGGPEQFF
V gene: TRBV3-1
J gene: TRBJ2-1
CDR3 length: 16

CDR3 protein: CASSPGQGTEAFF
V gene: TRBV4-1
J gene: TRBJ1-1
CDR3 length: 13

CDR3 protein: CASSFLPGELFF
V gene: TRBV27
J gene: TRBJ2-2
CDR3 length: 12

CDR3 protein: CASRRGLAPDTQYF
V gene: TRBV28
J gene: TRBJ2-3
CDR3 length: 14

CDR3 protein: CASSLYREQETQYF
V gene: TRBV12-3/TRBV12-4
J gene: TRBJ2-5
CDR3 length: 14

CDR3 protein: CASSLMGQQQETQYF
V gene: TRBV5-1
J gene: TRBJ2-5
CDR3 length: 15

CDR3 protein: CASSLFGQTYEQYF
V gene: TRBV12-3/TRBV12-4
J gene: TRBJ2-7
CDR3 length: 14

CDR3 protein: CASSSPGTYNEQFF
V gene: TRBV7-2
J gene: TRBJ2-1
CDR3 length: 14

CDR3 protein: CASSQDLLQVMESMNTEAFF
V gene: TRBV4-1
J gene: TRBJ1-1
CDR3 length: 20

CDR3 protein: CASSQDSSVGDRKDNEQFF
V gene: TRBV4-3
J gene: TRBJ2-1
CDR3 length: 19

CDR3 protein: CSGAGTGGSDTQYF
V gene: TRBV29-1
J gene: TRBJ2-3
CDR3 length: 14

CDR3 protein: CASSLPGVEGSREQYF
V gene: TRBV28
J gene: TRBJ2-7
CDR3 length: 16

CDR3 protein: CSAIAGEGVNEQFF
V gene: TRBV20-1
J gene: TRBJ2-1
CDR3 length: 14

CDR3 protein: CASSPGQRNTEAFF
V gene: TRBV7-9
J gene: TRBJ1-1
CDR3 length: 14

CDR3 protein: CSVARGLQSYEQYF
V gene: TRBV29-1
J gene: TRBJ2-7
CDR3 length: 14

CDR3 protein: CASSRPRGGGSINPPYNEQFF
V gene: TRBV5-1
J gene: TRBJ2-1
CDR3 length: 21

CDR3 protein: CASSPLGQIQETQYF
V gene: TRBV28
J gene: TRBJ2-5
CDR3 length: 15

CDR3 protein: CASSEVLGRGKSYEQYF
V gene: TRBV12-3/TRBV12-4
J gene: TRBJ2-7
CDR3 length: 17

CDR3 protein: CSVTSPLAPGTGELFF
V gene: TRBV29-1
J gene: TRBJ2-2
CDR3 length: 16

CDR3 protein: CSVVGGGEYYEQYF
V gene: TRBV29-1
J gene: TRBJ2-7
CDR3 length: 14

CDR3 protein: CASSPGSLDRAKETQYF
V gene: TRBV12-3/TRBV12-4
J gene: TRBJ2-5
CDR3 length: 17

CDR3 protein: CAISEPARPGIGRYEQFF
V gene: TRBV10-3
J gene: TRBJ2-1
CDR3 length: 18

CDR3 protein: CASSYGQDSYEQYF
V gene: TRBV11-2
J gene: TRBJ2-7
CDR3 length: 14

CDR3 protein: CASSQGAGTGELFF
V gene: TRBV4-3
J gene: TRBJ2-2
CDR3 length: 14

CDR3 protein: CASSYHVNEQFF
V gene: TRBV6-2/TRBV6-3
J gene: TRBJ2-1
CDR3 length: 12

CDR3 protein: CSASEGGTEAFF
V gene: TRBV20-1
J gene: TRBJ1-1
CDR3 length: 12

CDR3 protein: CASTLGPPDNEQFF
V gene: TRBV27
J gene: TRBJ2-1
CDR3 length: 14

CDR3 protein: CASSLGPSRYEQYF
V gene: TRBV7-9
J gene: TRBJ2-7
CDR3 length: 14

CDR3 protein: CASRQGVSGANVLTF
V gene: TRBV27
J gene: TRBJ2-6
CDR3 length: 15

CDR3 protein: CASRDRSSYNEQFF
V gene: TRBV2
J gene: TRBJ2-1
CDR3 length: 14

CDR3 protein: CASSLTGNPHEQYF
V gene: TRBV12-3/TRBV12-4
J gene: TRBJ2-7
CDR3 length: 14

CDR3 protein: CSARLTGSQPPYGYTF
V gene: TRBV29-1
J gene: TRBJ1-2
CDR3 length: 16

CDR3 protein: CSVEGTGTGELFF
V gene: TRBV29-1
J gene: TRBJ2-2
CDR3 length: 13

CDR3 protein: CSGSGASYEQYF
V gene: TRBV29-1
J gene: TRBJ2-7
CDR3 length: 12

CDR3 protein: CASSPATGHLVHEQYF
V gene: TRBV27
J gene: TRBJ2-7
CDR3 length: 16

CDR3 protein: CASRSTVGNTEAFF
V gene: TRBV7-9
J gene: TRBJ1-1
CDR3 length: 14